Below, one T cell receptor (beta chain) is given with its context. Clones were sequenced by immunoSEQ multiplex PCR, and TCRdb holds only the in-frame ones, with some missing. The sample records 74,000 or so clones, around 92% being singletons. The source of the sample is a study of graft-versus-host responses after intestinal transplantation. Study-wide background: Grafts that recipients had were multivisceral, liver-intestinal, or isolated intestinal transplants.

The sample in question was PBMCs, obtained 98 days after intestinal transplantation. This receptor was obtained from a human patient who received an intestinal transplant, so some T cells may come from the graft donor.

The CDR3 sequence: CASSPATRQSYEQYF. In DNA form, the CDR3 reads TGTGCCAGCAGCCCGGCGACGAGACAGTCCTACGAGCAGTACTTC. The V gene is TRBV7-6, the J gene TRBJ2-7; perhaps TRBD1 as D (5 bases). The CDR3 runs 15 residues. V lost 5 bases and J 1 base, leaving 15 bases between the germline ends. Germline CDR1 reads SGHVS; CDR2 reads FNYEAQ.